This T cell receptor beta chain originates from a study of blood T cell repertoires in COVID-19. For the study at large: Sites across the United States, Italy and Spain contributed samples from acute and convalescent COVID-19.

Study processing details: Nucleated cell counts were estimated from reference gene primer amplification. Data came from immunoSEQ multiplex PCR; TCRdb stores just in-frame clones and leaves some out. Clone size and the V and J calls come from that table; the DNA yielded D and trimming. The sample comprises about 39,000 clones, 86% of which are singletons, and approximately 59% rests with the top ten. Germline values: CDR1 SGHRS, CDR2 YFSETQ. The CDR3 covers 14 residues. The ends were cut back, 0 bases at V and 3 bases at J, with 10 bases in the middle. This TCR was recovered from a man between 70 and 80 years old with acute or convalescent COVID-19. Sample: peripheral blood. The chain recombines TRBV5-1 with TRBJ2-7, with D possibly matching TRBD2 (6 bases). The DNA for the CDR3 is TGCGCCAGCAGCTTGGGACTAGGGGTCTACGAGCAGTACTTC. Its translation: CASSLGLGVYEQYF. Full variable domain (remainder filled in from reference TRBV5-1 and TRBJ2-7): KAGVTQTPRYLIKTRGQQVTLSCSPISGHRSVSWYQQTPGQGLQFLFEYFSETQRNKGNFPGRFSGRQFSNSRSEMNVSTLELGDSALYLCASSLGLGVYEQYFGPGTRLTVT.